A selection of T cell receptor beta chains follows, all from one sample in a study of tumor-infiltrating lymphocytes in oesophageal squamous cell carcinoma. TCRdb reprocessed the PCR reads via MiXCR and lists one record per CDR3 protein. The sample records 10,000 to 15,000 distinct CDR3 sequences, about 52% being singletons. Material for sequencing was esophageal tumor tissue. These receptors all stem from a female donor with esophageal squamous cell carcinoma. The CDR3 runs from the conserved cysteine through the conserved F or W. Fields, in order: J gene, D gene, clone size, V gene, CDR3 protein, CDR3 DNA. A D gene is named only where the DNA matches it firmly. Clone sizes are given selectively: once, few, many, or a class where the clone is expanded.

TRBJ2-3	TRBD2	few	TRBV7-3	CASSLKPMGGGWADTQYF	TGTGCCAGCAGCTTAAAGCCCATGGGGGGAGGGTGGGCAGATACGCAGTATTTT
TRBJ2-5	TRBD2	.	TRBV12-3/TRBV12-4	CASSQLAGGPSEQYF	TGTGCCAGCAGCCAACTAGCGGGGGGGCCTAGTGAGCAGTACTTC
TRBJ2-5	TRBD1	few	TRBV7-3	CASSLGRGQGVNQETQYF	TGTGCCAGCAGCTTAGGCCGGGGACAGGGTGTGAACCAAGAGACCCAGTACTTC
TRBJ2-7	TRBD1	.	TRBV10-3	CAIRQQGAYEQYF	TGTGCCATCAGACAACAGGGGGCCTACGAGCAGTACTTC
TRBJ2-5	.	.	TRBV7-6	CASSPDLETQYF	TGTGCCAGCAGCCCGGACTTGGAGACCCAGTACTTC
TRBJ2-1	TRBD2	few	TRBV7-2	CASSTRTSGRYNEQFF	TGTGCCAGCAGCACTCGGACTAGCGGGAGGTACAATGAGCAGTTCTTC
TRBJ2-7	TRBD1	once	TRBV6-1	CASSTNRGNEQYF	TGTGCCAGCAGTACCAACAGGGGAAATGAGCAGTACTTC
TRBJ2-3	TRBD2	.	TRBV7-9	CASSLVLAGADTQYF	TGTGCCAGCAGCTTAGTGCTAGCGGGAGCCGATACGCAGTATTTT
TRBJ1-2	TRBD1	many	TRBV6-1	CASTGQGAANYGYTF	TGTGCCAGCACCGGGCAGGGGGCGGCCAACTATGGCTACACCTTC
TRBJ2-3	TRBD2	many	TRBV12-3/TRBV12-4	CASSFGGFSTDTQYF	TGTGCCAGCAGTTTCGGGGGGTTTAGCACAGATACGCAGTATTTT
TRBJ2-5	.	many	TRBV20-1	CSARSETQYF	TGCAGTGCTCGATCAGAGACCCAGTACTTC
TRBJ2-3	.	.	TRBV9	CASASRADTTDTQYF	TGTGCCAGCGCAAGTCGAGCGGATACCACAGATACGCAGTATTTT
TRBJ2-4	TRBD1	few	TRBV7-9	CASSKGQGGKNIQYF	TGTGCCAGCAGCAAGGGACAGGGAGGAAAAAACATTCAGTACTTC
TRBJ2-5	.	large	TRBV7-7	CASSLSGGTQETQYF	TGTGCTAGCAGCTTAAGTGGGGGGACACAAGAGACCCAGTACTTC
TRBJ2-7	.	once	TRBV7-2	CASSPGRNSYEQYF	TGTGCCAGCAGCCCGGGACGTAACTCCTACGAGCAGTACTTC
TRBJ2-1	.	many	TRBV2	CASRGTTSTNEQFF	TGTGCCAGCAGGGGGACCACTAGCACCAATGAGCAGTTCTTC
TRBJ2-3	TRBD2	.	TRBV7-2	CASSFDWTSYTDTQYF	TGTGCCAGCAGCTTTGATTGGACTAGCTACACAGATACGCAGTATTTT
TRBJ2-1	TRBD2	.	TRBV7-6	CASSFYGEGSYEQFF	TGTGCCAGCAGCTTCTACGGGGAGGGCAGCTATGAGCAGTTCTTC
TRBJ2-5	TRBD2	many	TRBV27	CASSSLAGVVGRNEQYF	TGTGCCAGCAGTTCCCTAGCGGGAGTGGTGGGTAGGAATGAGCAGTACTTC
TRBJ2-1	TRBD2	few	TRBV7-9	CASSLLGGSYNEQFF	TGTGCTAGCAGCTTACTTGGCGGGAGTTACAATGAGCAGTTCTTC
TRBJ2-1	.	many	TRBV20-1	CSARDEGRQGVYNEQFF	TGCAGTGCTAGAGATGAGGGGAGACAAGGGGTCTACAATGAGCAGTTCTTC
TRBJ2-1	.	.	TRBV7-2	CASSLALAPSYNEQFF	TGTGCCAGCAGCTTAGCGCTAGCGCCCTCCTACAATGAGCAGTTCTTC
TRBJ1-2	.	.	TRBV24-1	CATSDLGGYTF	TGTGCCACCAGTGATTTGGGAGGCTACACCTTC
TRBJ1-2	.	once	TRBV20-1	CSARGRTAYGYTF	TGCAGTGCTAGAGGCAGGACAGCCTATGGCTACACCTTC
TRBJ2-7	.	few	TRBV11-2	CASSVQGYTGELYF	TGTGCCAGCAGCGTGCAGGGTTACACCGGGGAGCTGTACTTC
TRBJ2-2	.	.	TRBV18	CASSSRGAGELFF	TGTGCCAGCTCCTCAAGGGGAGCCGGGGAGCTGTTTTTT
TRBJ2-7	.	.	TRBV27	CASSLSQGEQYF	TGTGCCAGCAGTTTATCCCAGGGCGAGCAGTACTTC
TRBJ2-1	TRBD2	medium-sized	TRBV7-9	CASSLQGTSGNRGNEQFF	TGTGCCAGCAGCTTACAGGGGACTAGCGGGAACAGGGGCAATGAGCAGTTCTTC
TRBJ1-1	.	.	TRBV19	CASSINANTEAFF	TGTGCCAGTAGTATTAACGCGAACACTGAAGCTTTCTTT
TRBJ2-3	.	.	TRBV7-6	CASRSSLWLHLRF	.
TRBJ2-6	.	.	TRBV6-8	CASSPSSSGANVLTF	TGTGCCAGCAGCCCTAGTAGCTCTGGGGCCAACGTCCTGACTTTC
TRBJ2-1	.	once	TRBV7-4	CASSLVATAYNEQFF	TGTGCCAGCAGCTTAGTAGCGACCGCCTACAATGAGCAGTTCTTC
TRBJ1-1	.	.	TRBV7-2	CASSGLVVDAEAFF	TGTGCCAGCAGCGGCCTTGTCGTCGACGCTGAAGCTTTCTTT
TRBJ1-6	.	few	TRBV7-2	CASSLNFGSPLHF	TGTGCCAGCAGCTTAAACTTCGGATCACCCCTCCACTTT
TRBJ2-1	TRBD2	.	TRBV7-4	CASSLVRQRAGELKSSYNEQFF	TGTGCCAGCAGCTTAGTCAGACAGAGAGCGGGAGAGCTCAAGAGCTCCTACAATGAGCAGTTCTTC
TRBJ1-1	.	.	TRBV5-1	CASSLGATGGTEAFF	TGCGCCAGCAGCTTGGGCGCTACTGGGGGGACTGAAGCTTTCTTT
TRBJ1-2	.	.	TRBV11-2	CASSTLQRGSNYGYTF	TGTGCCAGCAGCACACTCCAGCGGGGGTCTAACTATGGCTACACCTTC
TRBJ2-1	.	.	TRBV7-2	CASSLEAETYNEQFF	TGTGCCAGCAGCTTAGAAGCAGAAACCTACAATGAGCAGTTCTTC